This T cell receptor (beta chain) stems from a study of blood T cell repertoires in COVID-19 (dated by TCRdb to 2019 to 2021). Turning to the overall study: The collaborator samples originated in the United States, Italy and Spain and spanned the acute and convalescent phases of COVID-19. The dataset comprised deeply sampled blood TCRbeta repertoires from subjects exposed to, actively infected with, or recovered from COVID-19. Where available, HLA class I and class II types were obtained from metadata supplied by the sample provider rather than from assay-based typing. The samples were drawn from the first 160 participants of the ongoing ImmuneRACE study and from some 1,300 subjects provided by 6 global collaborators. The prospective study material was composed of cDNA or gDNA derived from T cells, B-cell-depleted T cells, or PBMCs. Nearly every sample came with metadata listing a de-identified subject ID, COVID-19 status, age in years and sex. A freely available public database, intended as a resource for researchers studying the immune response to SARS-CoV-2, is where the repertoires were released. Study-level results and caveats: How much clinical and demographic metadata was included differed by source and by participant, and the metadata was provided uncurated.

Participants in the prospective study were aged about 18 to 95 years, lived in some 24 United States geographic areas, and enrolled through a virtual design. Cohort assignment in the prospective study relied on participant-reported clinical history from a screening survey and a study questionnaire. Recovered participants in ImmuneRACE Cohort 3 were defined by two consecutive negative NP/OP PCR tests, clearance by a healthcare professional, or resolution of symptoms. In the prospective study, mobile phlebotomists collected whole blood, serum and a nasopharyngeal or oropharyngeal swab from each participant. Additional blood draws and questionnaires over an approximately two-month period could optionally be provided by prospective study participants. Before DNA extraction, blood samples from the prospective study were shipped at room temperature or frozen. TCRbeta CDR3 regions were amplified from genomic DNA by means of the immunoSEQ Assay, a bias-controlled multiplex PCR. Concerning the study's data processing: Within the assay, amplification of reference gene primers was used to estimate how many nucleated cells each sample contained. To quantify the absolute abundance of each unique TCRbeta CDR3 rearrangement, sequence reads were collapsed and filtered. Productive Simpson clonality was computed per sample as the square root of Simpson's diversity index over productive rearrangements. TCRdb stores this immuneACCESS table with in-frame sequences only. Part of the clones is absent; in the studies checked, under half of the shortfall reflects unresolved V genes, and no reason is known for the rest. V, J and clone size reflect that table, while D and trimming were determined from the DNA. For this sample the table gives approximately 260,000 clones, of which under 90% were detected only once. The ten largest clonotypes hold under 2.5% of the sample.

Here V drops 3 bases and J drops 4 bases, and the junction holds 5 bases not matched to any gene. In the germline V gene, CDR1 corresponds to MDHEN and CDR2 to SYDVKM. The CDR3 measures 14 amino acids from cysteine to phenylalanine. The CDR3 DNA has 42 bases and is translated from base 1. On this clone: Its antigen target is currently unknown. One base away there is no much larger clone; base qualities are not given.

The clonotype comes from a woman aged 55-69 years who had recovered from COVID-19. The chain is made from TRBV28 and TRBJ1-2; 7 middle bases align to TRBD1. Source material: PBMCs or T cells enriched from blood (not recorded which). Read as DNA, the sequence is TGTGCCAGCAGTTTGAGTGACAGGGCCTATGGCTACACCTTC. Its translation is CASSLSDRAYGYTF.